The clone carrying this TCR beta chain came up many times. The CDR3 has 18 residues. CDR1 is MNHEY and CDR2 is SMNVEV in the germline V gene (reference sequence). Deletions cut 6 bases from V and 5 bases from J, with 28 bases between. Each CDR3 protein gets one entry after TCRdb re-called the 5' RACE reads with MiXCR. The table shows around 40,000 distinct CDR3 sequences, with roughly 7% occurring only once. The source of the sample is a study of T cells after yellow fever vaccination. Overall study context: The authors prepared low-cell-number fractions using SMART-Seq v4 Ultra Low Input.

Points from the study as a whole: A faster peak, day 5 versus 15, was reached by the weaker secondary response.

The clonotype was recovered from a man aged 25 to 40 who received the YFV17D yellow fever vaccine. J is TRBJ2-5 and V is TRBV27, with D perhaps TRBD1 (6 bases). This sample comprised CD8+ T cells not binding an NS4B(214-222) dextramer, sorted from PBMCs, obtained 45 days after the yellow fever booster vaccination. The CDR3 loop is CASSLGAPGHPPGETQYF. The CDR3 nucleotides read TGTGCCAGCAGCTTAGGGGCTCCGGGACACCCGCCCGGGGAGACCCAGTACTTC.